This is a list of T cell receptor beta chains from one sample in a study of cytomegalovirus exposure and HLA in healthy donors. Measured with immunoSEQ multiplex PCR; TCRdb has only the in-frame clones, and not every one. The sample lists roughly 120,000 clones; about 80% were seen once. The sequencing input was PBMCs. The receptors derive from a man aged 35-49 years in good health and CMV-seronegative. Both conserved end residues are part of each CDR3. Some rows mark clone size as missing; the rest say once, few, many or name a class of expanded clone.

>TRBV4-3|TRBJ2-6|once
CASSQYSGANGLTF
>TRBV4-2|TRBJ2-2|-
CASSQDGTGGTGELFF
>TRBV4-1|TRBJ2-2|-
CASSLTSGDSNTGELFF
>TRBV29-1|TRBJ2-7|-
CSVDRGNEQYF
>TRBV7-3|TRBJ2-3|-
CASSFYPLPSGGAGSTDTQYF
>TRBV6-6|TRBJ1-5|-
CASSRQVGNQPQHF
>TRBV6-1|TRBJ2-7|-
CASSVVGGAGREQYF
>TRBV4-1|TRBJ1-6|few
CASSQDPRSSYNSPLHF
>TRBV20-1|TRBJ1-1|-
CSARQYTEAFF
>TRBV6-6|TRBJ2-7|-
CASRDRGYEQYF
>TRBV18|TRBJ2-7|-
CASYGLGEQYF
>TRBV28|TRBJ2-1|-
CASRRRDSSYNEQFF
>TRBV27|TRBJ2-1|-
CASSSLTSVDEQFF
>TRBV7-9|TRBJ2-3|-
CSSSLGPDTQYF